The T cell receptor beta chain under discussion was sequenced for a study of blood T cell repertoires in COVID-19. Across the study: PBMCs, B-cell-depleted T cells, or T cells provided the cDNA or gDNA that made up the material.

TCRdb's table, derived via immunoSEQ multiplex PCR, lists solely in-frame clones and lacks some. This sample has fewer than 200,000 clones, with about 80% found just once. Recruits, aged about 18 to 95 years, lived in around 24 US areas. All recovered Cohort 3 donors got two negative PCRs, got clearance, or saw symptom resolution. Deletions cut 6 bases from V and 2 bases from J, with 13 bases between. Germline V lookup: CDR1 LNHDA, CDR2 SQIVND (reference sequence). This CDR3 has 14 residues. The sequenced sample was PBMCs or T cells enriched from blood (not recorded which). This clonotype originated in a man aged 50 or older who had recovered from COVID-19. The V and J genes are TRBV19 and TRBJ2-5; tentatively, D is TRBD2 (5 bases). The chain's CDR3 is CASREGGVQETQYF. The DNA for the CDR3 is TGTGCCAGTAGGGAAGGAGGAGTTCAAGAGACCCAGTACTTC.